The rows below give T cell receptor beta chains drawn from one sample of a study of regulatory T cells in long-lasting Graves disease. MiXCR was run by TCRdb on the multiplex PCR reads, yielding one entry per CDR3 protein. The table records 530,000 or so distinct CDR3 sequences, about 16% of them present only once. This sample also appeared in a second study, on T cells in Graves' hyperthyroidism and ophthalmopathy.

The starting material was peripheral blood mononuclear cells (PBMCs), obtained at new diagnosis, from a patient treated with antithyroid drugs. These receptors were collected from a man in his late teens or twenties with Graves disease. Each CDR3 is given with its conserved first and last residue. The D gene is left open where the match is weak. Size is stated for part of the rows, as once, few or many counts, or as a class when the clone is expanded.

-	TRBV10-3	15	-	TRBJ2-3	TGTGCCATCAGTGAGTCGGACTACCTCACAGATACGCAGTATTTT	CAISESDYLTDTQYF
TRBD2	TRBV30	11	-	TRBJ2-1	TGTGCCTGGGGGGGGGTAAGTGAGCAGTTCTTC	CAWGGVSEQFF
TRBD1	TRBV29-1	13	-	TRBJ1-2	TGCAGCGGCGCTGATTGGACAGGGGAAGGCTACACCTTC	CSGADWTGEGYTF
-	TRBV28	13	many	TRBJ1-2	TGTGCCAGCAGTGCAGGACTGAACTATGGCTACACCTTC	CASSAGLNYGYTF
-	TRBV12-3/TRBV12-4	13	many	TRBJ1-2	TGTGCCAGCAGTTTAGCACAAAACTATGGCTACACCTTC	CASSLAQNYGYTF
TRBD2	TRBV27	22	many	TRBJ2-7	TGTGCCAGCAGTCGCCCGGCGGGGGGCAGTAGGTTGGGGACTAGCGGTTTCTACGAGCAGTACTTC	CASSRPAGGSRLGTSGFYEQYF
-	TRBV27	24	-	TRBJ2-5	TGTGCCAGCAGTTTCCCCTCCCCACTGCCCCTGGCCACCTTCAGGGGAGGGAACCAAGGGACCCAGTACTTC	CASSFPSPLPLATFRGGNQGTQYF
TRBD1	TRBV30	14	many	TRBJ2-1	TGTGCCTGGAGTCGGGACAGTGGTCCGAATGAGCAGTTCTTC	CAWSRDSGPNEQFF
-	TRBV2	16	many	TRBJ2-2	TGTGCCAGCAGTGAAAACGGGGGCTCGAACACCGGGGAGCTGTTTTTT	CASSENGGSNTGELFF
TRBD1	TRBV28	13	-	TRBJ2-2	TGTGCCACCCAGGACAGGCGAACCGGGGAGCTGTTTTTT	CATQDRRTGELFF
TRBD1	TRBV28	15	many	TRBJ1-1	TGTGCCAGCAGCCCACAGGGGCTAGGGAACACTGAAGCTTTCTTT	CASSPQGLGNTEAFF
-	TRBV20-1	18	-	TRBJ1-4	TGCAGTGCCCTCACCCACGACGTCTCCGCGGGCCCTGGGGAAAAACTGTTTTTT	CSALTHDVSAGPGEKLFF
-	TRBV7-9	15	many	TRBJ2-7	TGTGCCAGCAGCTTAGCGAACTCCATCGGGTACGAGCAGTACTTC	CASSLANSIGYEQYF
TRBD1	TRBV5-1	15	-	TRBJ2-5	TGCGCCAGCAGCCGTTGGACAGGTGGAGGAGAGACCCAGTACTTC	CASSRWTGGGETQYF
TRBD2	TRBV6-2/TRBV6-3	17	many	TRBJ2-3	TGTGCCAGCAGTTCGGTAGCGGGAGCGATTAGCACAGATACGCAGTATTTT	CASSSVAGAISTDTQYF
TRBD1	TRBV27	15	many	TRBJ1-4	TGTGCCAGCAGTTCCTATGGACAGGGTGGGGAAAAACTGTTTTTT	CASSSYGQGGEKLFF